The 26 T cell receptor beta chains below come from one sample, sequenced in a study of CD8+ T cells in alopecia areata. Sequencing used cDNA as its template, made by extracting RNA and reverse transcribing it. Sequencing was performed with immunoSEQ multiplex PCR; in TCRdb, only in-frame clones are kept and a portion is missing. The sample holds about 280,000 clones, more than 45% seen once. Treatment meaning: oral pan-JAK inhibitor, 5-10 mg twice daily. The sequenced sample was CD4+ T cells sorted from blood, obtained at week 24, from a patient treated with tofacitinib. Receptor source: a human donor with alopecia areata.

The rearrangement links TRBV29-1 to TRBJ1-1; 7 bases are shared with TRBD1. The CDR3 is made up of 13 amino acids. Germline CDR1 SQVTM, CDR2 ANQGSEA. Losses at the gene ends were 4 bases for V and 0 bases for J; bases not matched to a gene: 2. The CDR3 DNA reads as TGCAGCGTTGGGGACAGAATGAACACTGAAGCTTTCTTT. It codes for CSVGDRMNTEAFF.

The sample holds a few counts of this clone. V is TRBV30 and J is TRBJ2-1, with unresolved D. The ends were cut back, 1 base at V and 12 bases at J, with 10 bases in the middle. Germline V gene lookup returns CDR1 GTSNPN and CDR2 SVGIG (reference sequence). The CDR3 is 11 amino acids. This CDR3 reads CAWSARSLQFF. The CDR3 region has the DNA TGTGCCTGGAGTGCCAGGTCCCTGCAGTTCTTC.

This clone was seen a few times. V is TRBV6-1 and J is TRBJ2-2; D gene unclear. Germline V gene lookup returns CDR1 MNHNS and CDR2 SASEGT. CDR3 length: 14 amino acids. V lost 10 bases and J lost 2, with 14 bases in between. The chain's CDR3 is CATPALVNTGELFF. CDR3 DNA: TGTGCCACGCCGGCCCTAGTAAACACCGGGGAGCTGTTTTTT.

The chain carries TRBV30 and TRBJ1-4; 8 nucleotides line up with TRBD1. Germline V gene sequence: CDR1 GTSNPN, CDR2 SVGIG (reference sequence). The CDR3 contains 14 residues. After removal of 6 bases from V and 0 bases from J, the junction contained 3 bases not matched to a gene. The CDR3 region has the DNA TGTGCCTGCGGACAGGGCGCAACTAATGAAAAACTGTTTTTT. Amino acid sequence: CACGQGATNEKLFF.

This clone was seen more than once but under ten times. The chain has TRBV7-2 and TRBJ2-3; TRBD2 aligns across 9 bases. CDR3 length equals 15 residues. Germline CDR1 SGHTA, CDR2 FQGNSA. V lost 5 bases to trimming and J lost 12 bases; unmatched junction nucleotides: 15. The CDR3 is CASSLLPPTSGVQYF. CDR3 coding DNA: TGTGCCAGCAGCCTACTACCTCCGACTAGCGGCGTTCAGTATTTT.

The chain links TRBV29-1 to TRBJ1-6; no firm D call. Germline assignment: CDR1 SQVTM and CDR2 ANQGSEA. V was cut by 4 bases and J by 5 bases, with 9 bases left in between. CDR3 length equals 13 residues. CDR3 sequence: CSVVEQNNSPLHF. CDR3 DNA: TGCAGCGTTGTCGAACAGAATAATTCACCCCTCCACTTT.

The chain carries TRBV18 and TRBJ1-5; D gene unclear. Trimming removed 3 bases from V and 3 bases from J, with 12 bases in between. The germline CDR1 and CDR2 sequences are KGHSH and LQKENI. The CDR3 sequence is 15 residues long. CDR3 region: CASSPRNRVNQPQHF. The CDR3 bases are TGTGCCAGCTCACCGAGGAACAGAGTCAATCAGCCCCAGCATTTT.

The genes are TRBV7-2 and TRBJ2-7; 11 bases fit TRBD2. Germline V CDR1 and CDR2: SGHTA, FQGNSA. Losses at the gene ends were 5 bases for V and 0 bases for J; bases not matched to a gene: 3. CDR3 length: 15 residues. DNA of the CDR3: TGTGCCAGCAGCCGTCTAGCGGGGGGCTCCTACGAGCAGTACTTC. Protein sequence: CASSRLAGGSYEQYF.

The V and J genes are TRBV6-5 and TRBJ2-3; 11 positions match TRBD2. The CDR3 runs to 15 residues. The J segment lost 2 bases and the V segment lost 3 bases, leaving 1 base of the junction unmatched. From germline, CDR1 is MNHEY and CDR2 SVGAGI. CDR3 sequence: CASSYSGGATDTQYF. The CDR3 nucleotides are TGTGCCAGCAGTTATAGCGGGGGGGCCACAGATACGCAGTATTTT.

The V and J genes are TRBV4-1 and TRBJ1-2; possible D gene TRBD1, 5 bases. Trimming cost V 0 bases and J 4 bases, with 12 bases left between them. The germline CDR1 and CDR2 sequences are MGHRA and YSYEKL. The CDR3 sequence is 15 residues long. The CDR3 DNA reads as TGCGCCAGCAGCCAAGATACGCAGGGCCGCTATGGCTACACCTTC. Translation: CASSQDTQGRYGYTF.

The V and J genes are TRBV30 and TRBJ1-5; no clear D. CDR3 size: 13 residues. Germline assignment: CDR1 GTSNPN and CDR2 SVGIG (reference sequence). V was shortened by 5 bases and J by 5 bases, with 13 bases between the two germline ends. The CDR3 DNA sequence: TGTGCCTGGCAGACGGACCCTTATCAGCCCCAGCATTTT. Its protein product is CAWQTDPYQPQHF. Full variable domain (outside the CDR3, taken from reference TRBV30 and TRBJ1-5): SQTIHQWPATLVQPVGSPLSLECTVEGTSNPNLYWYRQAAGRGLQLLFYSVGIGQISSEVPQNLSASRPQDRQFILSSKKLLLSDSGFYLCAWQTDPYQPQHFGDGTRLSIL.

V is TRBV7-9 and J is TRBJ2-5, with D maybe TRBD2 (7 bases). Germline values: CDR1 SEHNR, CDR2 FQNEAQ (reference sequence). This CDR3 region has 15 residues. V lost 4 bases and J lost 5, with 17 bases in between. CDR3 residues: CASSSARGLGETQYF. As DNA, the CDR3 is TGTGCCAGCAGCTCCGCGCGGGGGCTAGGGGAGACCCAGTACTTC.

The chain combines TRBV19 with TRBJ1-2; 7 bases match TRBD1. Germline CDR1 and CDR2: LNHDA and SQIVND (reference sequence). This CDR3 is built from 13 residues. V shed 7 bases, J shed 4 bases, and the junction held 6 bases outside the gene matches. The CDR3 region has the DNA TGTGCCAGTAACCCGGGACAGCTCTATGGCTACACCTTC. Translated: CASNPGQLYGYTF.

This chain uses TRBV28 with TRBJ1-1; weak D call: TRBD1 (5 bases). The CDR3 is 13 residues long. Germline V lookup: CDR1 MDHEN, CDR2 SYDVKM. V was trimmed by 5 bases and J by 5 bases, leaving 12 bases between them. Written as DNA, the CDR3 is TGTGCCAGCAGTCCCTCACAGGAAACTGAAGCTTTCTTT. This codes for CASSPSQETEAFF.

The chain couples TRBV5-6 to TRBJ1-2; 7 nucleotides line up with TRBD1. The trim removed 0 bases at V and 0 bases at J, leaving 5 bases unmatched. This CDR3 is built from 16 residues. Germline assignment: CDR1 SGHDT and CDR2 YYEEEE. CDR3 region: CASSLEQGTANYGYTF. Here the CDR3 DNA reads TGTGCCAGCAGCTTGGAACAGGGGACCGCTAACTATGGCTACACCTTC.

Here the CDR3 reads CAITGTGNTEAFF. The DNA of the CDR3 is TGTGCCATCACCGGGACAGGGAACACTGAAGCTTTCTTT. The chain is built from TRBV10-3 and TRBJ1-1, with TRBD1 matching over 8 bases. Germline loops: CDR1 ENHRY, CDR2 SYGVKD. This CDR3 spans 13 amino acids. J gave up 1 base and V 7 bases, and 2 bases lay outside the gene matches.

The V and J genes are TRBV27 and TRBJ2-7; 9 nucleotides line up with TRBD1. In germline, CDR1 is MNHEY, CDR2 SMNVEV (reference sequence). V dropped 8 bases and J dropped 6; count of bases not matched to a gene: 11. The CDR3 is 14 amino acids. The CDR3 loop is CASRRLQGAGEQYF. The CDR3 DNA reads TGTGCCAGCCGCCGTTTACAGGGGGCTGGCGAGCAGTACTTC.

This clone was recorded a few times. The chain joins TRBV4-3 to TRBJ1-2; 10 bases are shared with TRBD1. This CDR3 is built from 16 residues. Losses at the gene ends were 2 bases for V and 5 bases for J; bases not matched to a gene: 8. Germline V lookup: CDR1 LGHNA, CDR2 YSLEER. This CDR3 reads CASSQSLGDRGYGYTF. The CDR3 coding sequence is TGCGCCAGCAGCCAAAGCTTGGGGGACAGGGGTTATGGCTACACCTTC.

The V call is TRBV30, the J call TRBJ2-3; 8 bases match TRBD2. With 3 bases clipped from V and 2 bases from J, the junction kept 4 bases outside the gene matches. Germline V gene data show CDR1 as GTSNPN and CDR2 as SVGIG (reference sequence). The CDR3 contains 14 residues. This CDR3 reads CAWRSGGLTDTQYF. Written as DNA, the CDR3 is TGTGCCTGGAGGTCGGGGGGGCTCACAGATACGCAGTATTTT.

The chain combines TRBV15 with TRBJ2-5; possibly TRBD1 for D (6 bases). This CDR3 has 15 residues. CDR1 is LNHNV, CDR2 YYDKDF, per germline (reference sequence). Trimming removed 0 bases at V and 2 bases at J, with 10 bases between. CDR3 coding DNA: TGTGCCACCAGCAGAGATTTCGGACAGCAAGAGACCCAGTACTTC. Translated, it gives CATSRDFGQQETQYF.

J is TRBJ2-1 and V is TRBV29-1; possible D gene TRBD1, 5 bases. The CDR3 runs to 16 residues. The germline gives CDR1 SQVTM, CDR2 ANQGSEA. The V end was cut by 3 bases, the J end by 5 bases, with 20 bases between. The CDR3 coding sequence is TGCAGCGTTGAGCCCCCTCGCAGGGTGGGAAACAATGAGCAGTTCTTC. This translates into CSVEPPRRVGNNEQFF.

V and J are TRBV6-6 and TRBJ2-7, with TRBD1 matching over 7 bases. This CDR3 is 13 amino acids long. CDR1 and CDR2 (germline): MNHNY, SVGAGI (reference sequence). V lost 8 bases, J lost 4 bases, and 8 bases stayed unmatched. The CDR3 coding sequence is TGTGCCAGCCATGACAGGGCTGGGTACGAGCAGTACTTC. It translates to CASHDRAGYEQYF.

The rearrangement uses TRBV28 and TRBJ1-2; 7 nucleotides align to TRBD1. V lost 3 bases to trimming and J lost 6 bases; unmatched junction nucleotides: 7. The germline CDR1 and CDR2 sequences are MDHEN and SYDVKM. The CDR3 totals 14 residues. The CDR3 DNA follows: TGTGCCAGCAGTTTCGCAGGGGGTCTCGATGGCTACACCTTC. This codes for CASSFAGGLDGYTF.

This clone was counted a few times. The CDR3 DNA follows: TGTGCCAGCAGCTTAGGGACTAGCGGTTACCACAATGAGCAGTTCTTC. Protein product: CASSLGTSGYHNEQFF. This chain links TRBV7-9 with TRBJ2-1; 10 nucleotides agree with TRBD2. Trimming took 1 base from V and 5 from J; bases not matched to a gene: 5. The CDR3 loop spans 16 amino acids. Germline values: CDR1 SEHNR, CDR2 FQNEAQ (reference sequence).

The genes are TRBV30 and TRBJ2-1; no clear D. The germline gives CDR1 GTSNPN, CDR2 SVGIG (reference sequence). Trimming took 1 base from V and 8 from J, leaving 9 bases between them. The CDR3 has 12 residues. The CDR3 DNA reads as TGTGCCTGGAGTGAAGGGTATGATGAGCAGTTCTTC. This encodes CAWSEGYDEQFF.

In regard to this clone: The sample holds other DNA sequences that translate to the same CDR3. J is TRBJ1-3 and V is TRBV9; D unclear. This CDR3 region has 14 residues. V lost 3 bases, J lost 0 bases, and 7 bases lay in between. CDR1 is SGDLS and CDR2 is YYNGEE in the germline V gene. CDR3 DNA sequence: TGTGCCAGCAGCGCGCGAGGCTCTGGAAACACCATATATTTT. This translates into CASSARGSGNTIYF. The full variable domain, with the rest looked up from reference TRBV9 and TRBJ1-3, is DSGVTQTPKHLITATGQRVTLRCSPRSGDLSVYWYQQSLDQGLQFLIQYYNGEERAKGNILERFSAQQFPDLHSELNLSSLELGDSALYFCASSARGSGNTIYFGEGSWLTVV.